The T cell receptor (beta chain) described here comes from a study of regulatory T cells in long-lasting Graves disease. About the research overall: The study counted Graves' disease as persistent given over 5 years of antithyroid drugs and positive TSH receptor antibodies.

On this clonotype: As yet, its antigen is unknown.

CDR1 is LNHDA, CDR2 SQIVND, per germline (reference sequence). The V end was cut by 0 bases, the J end by 6 bases, with 6 bases between. The CDR3 contains 13 residues. CDR3 regions were amplified by Arm-PCR using iRepertoire HTBI primers to build TCR beta libraries. TCRdb ran MiXCR on the multiplex PCR reads and lists one entry per CDR3 protein. In the table there are around 400,000 distinct CDR3 sequences, roughly a quarter of which are singletons. Findings and caveats of the study: TRBV28, TRBJ1-2 and TRBJ2-5 emerged as the favored segments in persistent disease. A greater number of public clonotypes (roughly 2,800) was shared by persistent patients than by new patients (over 900).

Time point here: persistent/refractory GD, antithyroid drugs over 5 years with positive TRAb. Isolated PBMC RNA provided the starting material for the TCR library. It was by American Thyroid Association guidelines that Graves' disease was diagnosed. The sequenced sample was peripheral blood mononuclear cells (PBMCs), obtained when the disease was refractory, from a patient treated with antithyroid drugs. V and J are TRBV19 and TRBJ2-1; D is perhaps TRBD1 (6 bases). The receptor was isolated from a female donor with Graves disease. CDR3 coding DNA: TGTGCCAGTAGTATAGACAGGGGCAATGAGCAGTTCTTC. Its translation: CASSIDRGNEQFF.